Reported below is one T cell receptor beta chain. Its antigen is as yet unknown. The record originates from a study of cytomegalovirus exposure and HLA in healthy donors. Whole-study findings and limits: Later on, an analysis showed TCR association rates differing by HLA locus, with DRB1 the most and HLA-C the fewest. Later examination showed HLA-associated TCR beta chains had greater clonal expansion than equally common others. Donor immune exposure was known only as CMV serostatus.

The study ran its PCR with 60 Vbeta and 13 Jbeta primers. Clones were sequenced by immunoSEQ multiplex PCR, and TCRdb holds only the in-frame ones, with some missing. Of 120,000 to 150,000 clones listed, 75% to 90% are singletons. The specimen was PBMCs. The source of this sequence is a female donor in good health and CMV-seronegative.

The CDR3 is CASSPLGYQPQHF. The CDR3 DNA is TGTGCCAGCAGTCCCTTGGGCTATCAGCCCCAGCATTTT. This chain links TRBV27 with TRBJ1-5; the D is unclear. V was cut by 5 bases and J by 5 bases, with 10 bases left in between. CDR3 length: 13 residues. The germline V gene encodes CDR1 MNHEY and CDR2 SMNVEV (reference sequence).